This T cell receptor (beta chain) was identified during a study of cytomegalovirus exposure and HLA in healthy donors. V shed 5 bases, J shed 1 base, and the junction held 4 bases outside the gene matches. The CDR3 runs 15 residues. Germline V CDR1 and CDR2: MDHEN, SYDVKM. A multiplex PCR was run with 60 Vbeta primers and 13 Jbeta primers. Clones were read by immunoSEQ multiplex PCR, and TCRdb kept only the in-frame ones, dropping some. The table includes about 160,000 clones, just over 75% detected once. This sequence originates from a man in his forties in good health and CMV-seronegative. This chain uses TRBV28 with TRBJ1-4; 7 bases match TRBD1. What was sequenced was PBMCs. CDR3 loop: CASSAQGETNEKLFF. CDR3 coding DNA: TGTGCCAGCAGTGCTCAGGGGGAAACTAATGAAAAACTGTTTTTT.